This record looks at one T cell receptor beta chain sequence and its context. The sample is drawn from a study of blood T cell repertoires in COVID-19. The V segment lost 2 bases and the J segment 7 bases; nucleotides outside the gene matches: 7. Per germline, CDR1 KGHSH and CDR2 LQKENI. CDR3 length: 15 residues. Per the original methods: How many nucleated cells were present was estimated from reference gene primer amplification. The table came from immunoSEQ multiplex PCR; TCRdb's copy has only in-frame clones and leaves some out. D and trimming come from the DNA, and the V and J calls and clone size come from that table. The table has fewer than 150,000 clones, around 90% seen once.

Sequenced sample: peripheral blood. This rearrangement joins TRBV18 to TRBJ2-1, with TRBD1 matching over 8 bases. The TCR was taken from a human donor in a cohort sampled during active COVID-19. The CDR3 loop reads CASSPDRGGWNEQFF. DNA for the CDR3: TGTGCCAGCTCACCAGACAGGGGAGGTTGGAATGAGCAGTTCTTC.